The 30 T cell receptor beta chains in this list originate from one sample, sequenced in a study of immune cell composition in non-small cell lung cancer. The method was immunoSEQ multiplex PCR; TCRdb's version includes in-frame clones alone and lacks a portion of them. Of about 3,400 clones listed, 65% to 70% are singletons. Normal lung was taken at the farthest possible site, at least 3 cm from tumour. The material sequenced was non-adjacent lung tissue. Source of these receptors: a human donor with non-small cell lung cancer.

This clone was found a few times. The CDR3 DNA sequence: TGTGCCAGCAGCGGAGGGACTAGCGGGGCCCTACAAGAGACCCAGTACTTC. This gives the protein CASSGGTSGALQETQYF. The rearrangement joins TRBV11-2 to TRBJ2-5; TRBD2 matches 13 bases. CDR3 length equals 17 residues. Germline CDR1 SGHAT, CDR2 FQNNGV. V was clipped by 5 bases and J by 2 bases; unmatched bases: 8.

This clone was detected a few times. The V call is TRBV7-9, the J call TRBJ1-2, with 7 bases identical to TRBD1. CDR1 and CDR2 (germline): SEHNR, FQNEAQ (reference sequence). V dropped 5 bases and J dropped 4; count of bases not matched to a gene: 4. The CDR3 runs 13 residues. The CDR3 DNA sequence: TGTGCCAGCAGCACGACAGGGCCCTATGGCTACACCTTC. Translation: CASSTTGPYGYTF.

About this clone: The junction and the germline gene differ at one end; a read error may be behind it. V usage is TRBV18 and J usage is TRBJ1-5; 8 nucleotides align to TRBD1. CDR1 KGHSH and CDR2 LQKENI come from the germline V gene. The CDR3 contains 13 residues. The CDR3 spells CASSPLRGQGFTF. In DNA form, the CDR3 reads TGTGCCAGCTCACCACTACGAGGACAGGGCTTCACTTTT.

CDR3 DNA sequence: TGTGCCAGCATGGGGACAGGGGTTGTTGACACTGAAGCTTTCTTT. Its protein product is CASMGTGVVDTEAFF. The rearrangement uses TRBV28 and TRBJ1-1; TRBD1 aligns across 10 bases. In germline, CDR1 is MDHEN, CDR2 SYDVKM. V trimming: 7 bases; J trimming: 3 bases; junction bases outside the gene matches: 8. CDR3 length equals 15 residues.

The chain recombines TRBV7-6 with TRBJ2-7; TRBD1 agrees at 11 bases. Germline V lookup: CDR1 SGHVS, CDR2 FNYEAQ. The CDR3 loop spans 15 amino acids. V lost 5 bases, J lost 1 base, and 4 bases stayed unmatched. CDR3 sequence: CASSRTGGASYEQYF. CDR3 DNA: TGTGCCAGCAGCCGGACAGGGGGCGCATCCTACGAGCAGTACTTC.

Comment on this clone: The junction and the germline gene differ at one end; a read error may be behind it. V and J are TRBV5-4 and TRBJ2-1, with D perhaps TRBD2 (6 bases). Germline values: CDR1 SGHNT, CDR2 YYREEE (reference sequence). CDR3 length equals 13 residues. DNA for the CDR3: TGCGCCAGCAGCCCCCCCGGGGAGGATGAGCAGTTCTTC. This gives the protein CASSPPGEDEQFF.

In regard to this clone: A junction boundary mismatches the germline segment, possibly from a read error. The J gene is TRBJ2-5, the V gene TRBV7-7, with 10 nucleotides matching TRBD2. The length of the CDR3 is 16 residues. Germline lookup yields CDR1 SSHAT and CDR2 FNYEAQ (reference sequence). CDR3 coding DNA: TGTGCTAGCAGCTCCCCTACTAGCGGGGCCGCAGGGACCCAGTACTTC. Encoded protein: CASSSPTSGAAGTQYF.

The chain combines TRBV6-1 with TRBJ2-1, with a weak D call TRBD2 (5 bases). Germline values: CDR1 MNHNS, CDR2 SASEGT. Trimming removed 7 bases at V and 2 bases at J, with 12 bases between. This CDR3 has 14 residues. The DNA of the CDR3 is TGTGCCAGCACCCCGACTATTACCTACAATGAGCAGTTCTTC. Protein: CASTPTITYNEQFF.

The chain uses TRBV5-1 and TRBJ2-1, with 8 bases matching TRBD1. The CDR3 loop spans 16 amino acids. Germline V gene data show CDR1 as SGHRS and CDR2 as YFSETQ. The V and J ends lost 0 bases and 5 bases, in that order; junction bases with no gene match: 7. Here the CDR3 reads CASSLDSGGRHNEQFF. DNA of the CDR3: TGCGCCAGCAGCTTGGATTCAGGGGGCAGACACAATGAGCAGTTCTTC.

V is TRBV18 and J is TRBJ2-5, with 8 positions matching TRBD1. The V gene's germline CDR1 is KGHSH and CDR2 LQKENI. The ends lost 3 bases at V and 7 bases at J; junction bases unmatched: 10. The CDR3 contains 15 residues. CDR3 sequence: CASSPDRGPDGTQYF. The DNA for the CDR3 is TGTGCCAGCTCACCCGACAGGGGACCGGACGGGACCCAGTACTTC.

This sequence joins TRBV7-3 and TRBJ2-2; D gene uncertain. Germline V gives CDR1 SGHTA, CDR2 FQGTGA. V was shortened by 5 bases and J by 2 bases, with 12 bases between the two germline ends. This CDR3 comprises 15 residues. This chain's CDR3 is CASSLTERNTGELFF. CDR3 in DNA: TGTGCCAGCAGCCTGACGGAGCGTAACACCGGGGAGCTGTTTTTT.

This clone was observed a few times. The chain joins TRBV19 to TRBJ2-3; 9 bases align to TRBD2. The germline V gene has CDR1 LNHDA and CDR2 SQIVND (reference sequence). The CDR3 runs to 17 residues. V dropped 1 base and J dropped 4; count of bases not matched to a gene: 9. The CDR3 region is CASSIARRGGRSDTQYF. The CDR3 nucleotides read TGTGCCAGTAGTATAGCTCGGCGGGGGGGCCGATCAGATACGCAGTATTTT.

This chain joins TRBV7-9 and TRBJ2-1; 10 bases are shared with TRBD2. The CDR3 has 16 amino acids. Germline CDR1 SEHNR, CDR2 FQNEAQ (reference sequence). The junction had 5 bases not matched to a gene; V was cut back by 2 bases and J by 4 bases. The CDR3 reads CASSLSLAGAYNEQFF. DNA for the CDR3: TGTGCCAGCAGCTTATCTCTAGCGGGGGCATACAATGAGCAGTTCTTC.

The genes are TRBV6-6 and TRBJ1-5; TRBD1 is a possible D gene (6 bases). Germline lookup yields CDR1 MNHNY and CDR2 SVGAGI (reference sequence). With 4 bases removed from V and 7 bases from J, the gap between germline ends came to 14 bases. The CDR3 consists of 14 residues. The CDR3 loop is CASSSEPTGQPQHF. The DNA for the CDR3 is TGTGCCAGCAGTTCCGAACCCACAGGGCAGCCCCAGCATTTT.

The J gene is TRBJ2-1, the V gene TRBV7-3; 10 nucleotides line up with TRBD2. With V trimmed by 6 bases and J by 6 bases, 8 bases remained unmatched. Germline CDR1 and CDR2: SGHTA and FQGTGA. The CDR3 extends over 15 amino acids. This chain's CDR3 is CASSPIAGGLNEQFF. CDR3 bases: TGTGCCAGCAGTCCCATAGCGGGGGGCCTCAATGAGCAGTTCTTC.

The chain employs TRBV7-2 and TRBJ2-1; a possible D gene is TRBD2 (6 bases). The germline V gene encodes CDR1 SGHTA and CDR2 FQGNSA. The CDR3 sequence is 15 residues long. Trimming shortened V by 2 bases and J by 3 bases, and 11 bases separated the two germline ends. DNA of the CDR3: TGTGCCAGCAGCTTAAACGGGGGATACTACAATGAGCAGTTCTTC. Translating it yields CASSLNGGYYNEQFF.

By share, this clone counts as large. In nucleotides, the CDR3 is TGTGCCAGTAAAACGTTACAGGGTCTTTCTCGGAACACTGAAGCTTTCTTT. It is translated as CASKTLQGLSRNTEAFF. V and J are TRBV19 and TRBJ1-1; D might be TRBD1 (6 bases). This CDR3 region has 17 residues. Germline CDR1 and CDR2: LNHDA and SQIVND (reference sequence). V was trimmed by 7 bases and J by 1 base, leaving 22 bases between them. The full variable domain, completed using reference TRBV19 and TRBJ1-1, is DGGITQSPKYLFRKEGQNVTLSCEQNLNHDAMYWYRQDPGQGLRLIYYSQIVNDFQKGDIAEGYSVSREKKESFPLTVTSAQKNPTAFYLCASKTLQGLSRNTEAFFGQGTRLTVV.

This rearrangement joins TRBV7-9 to TRBJ2-3, with D possibly being TRBD1 (5 bases). Germline assignment: CDR1 SEHNR and CDR2 FQNEAQ (reference sequence). The V end was cut by 2 bases, the J end by 4 bases, with 16 bases between. CDR3 length: 16 amino acids. CDR3: CASSLSLAGLPDTQYF. The CDR3 region has the DNA TGTGCCAGCAGCTTAAGTTTGGCAGGGCTCCCAGATACGCAGTATTTT.

This clone was detected a few times. This chain uses TRBV11-3 with TRBJ2-2; 7 bases match TRBD1. V dropped 8 bases and J dropped 0; count of bases not matched to a gene: 3. The CDR3 is 14 residues long. CDR1 and CDR2 (germline): SGHNT, YENEEA. CDR3 DNA: TGTGCCAGCGGGGACAGTCCGAACACCGGGGAGCTGTTTTTT. Encoded protein: CASGDSPNTGELFF.

The chain uses TRBV29-1 and TRBJ1-1, with a tentative D call TRBD1 (6 bases). The CDR3 extends over 14 amino acids. Germline CDR1 SQVTM, CDR2 ANQGSEA. Deletions cut 6 bases from V and 4 bases from J, with 18 bases between. The CDR3 DNA reads TGCAGCGTCTTAGGCTCAGGGGCGGGCACTGAAGCTTTCTTT. Protein sequence: CSVLGSGAGTEAFF.

With respect to this clone: The same CDR3 is also encoded by other DNA sequences in this sample. The V gene is TRBV12-5, the J gene TRBJ1-2; no firm D call. Looked up from germline, CDR1 is LGHNT and CDR2 is FRNRAP. Trimming left V 3 bases short and J 1 base short, with 3 bases between. The CDR3 covers 12 residues. The CDR3 region is CASGFSNYGYTF. The CDR3 coding sequence is TGTGCTAGTGGTTTCAGTAACTATGGCTACACCTTC.

V and J are TRBV2 and TRBJ2-3; TRBD2 agrees at 8 bases. The CDR3 spans 17 residues. The germline V gene has CDR1 SNHLY and CDR2 FYNNEI. With V trimmed by 0 bases and J by 5 bases, 10 bases remained unmatched. The CDR3 is CASSEALLAGSGDTQYF. In DNA, the CDR3 is TGTGCCAGCAGTGAAGCGCTTTTAGCGGGGAGTGGAGATACGCAGTATTTT.

The rearrangement links TRBV18 to TRBJ2-2; 9 positions match TRBD2. CDR1 and CDR2 from the germline V gene are KGHSH and LQKENI. The CDR3 has 16 residues. The V and J ends lost 0 bases and 4 bases, in that order; junction bases with no gene match: 3. The CDR3 loop reads CASSPPSGGPTGELFF. CDR3 bases: TGTGCCAGCTCACCACCCAGCGGGGGGCCCACCGGGGAGCTGTTTTTT.

The chain carries TRBV6-1 and TRBJ1-1, with D hard to call. The CDR3 is 12 amino acids. Germline CDR1 reads MNHNS; CDR2 reads SASEGT. Trimming removed 5 bases at V and 1 base at J, with 5 bases between. In DNA, the CDR3 is TGTGCCAGCAGTTTCAAGAACACTGAAGCTTTCTTT. Its translation is CASSFKNTEAFF.

This chain's CDR3 is CASSDRTIGNQPQHF. CDR3 nucleotide sequence: TGTGCCAGCAGTGACAGGACAATCGGCAATCAGCCCCAGCATTTT. The chain recombines TRBV2 with TRBJ1-5, with a tentative D call TRBD1 (5 bases). CDR3 length equals 15 residues. Per germline, CDR1 SNHLY and CDR2 FYNNEI. Deletions cut 3 bases from V and 2 bases from J, with 11 bases between.

The rearrangement links TRBV7-9 to TRBJ1-3; D call uncertain. The CDR3 extends over 13 amino acids. Germline assignment: CDR1 SEHNR and CDR2 FQNEAQ (reference sequence). Trimming cost V 1 base and J 2 bases, with 3 bases left between them. The CDR3 bases are TGTGCCAGCAGCTTAGTCGCTGGAAACACCATATATTTT. It specifies CASSLVAGNTIYF. The entire variable domain, with the rest obtained from reference TRBV7-9 and TRBJ1-3, is as follows: DTGVSQNPRHKITKRGQNVTFRCDPISEHNRLYWYRQTLGQGPEFLTYFQNEAQLEKSRLLSDRFSAERPKGSFSTLEIQRTEQGDSAMYLCASSLVAGNTIYFGEGSWLTVV.

This chain uses TRBV29-1 with TRBJ1-2; TRBD1 aligns across 11 bases. CDR1 and CDR2 from the germline V gene are SQVTM and ANQGSEA. The CDR3 extends over 15 amino acids. V trimming: 0 bases; J trimming: 7 bases; junction bases outside the gene matches: 7. The CDR3 is CSVEDPRDRGTGYTF. Written as DNA, the CDR3 is TGCAGCGTTGAAGATCCCCGGGACAGGGGGACTGGCTACACCTTC.

This sequence joins TRBV12-5 and TRBJ2-3; 11 bases agree with TRBD1. The CDR3 length is 15 residues. Losses at the gene ends were 6 bases for V and 5 bases for J; bases not matched to a gene: 7. Germline values: CDR1 LGHNT, CDR2 FRNRAP. Here the CDR3 reads CASGRGQGVEDTQYF. For the CDR3, the DNA is TGTGCTAGTGGACGGGGACAGGGGGTTGAAGATACGCAGTATTTT.

This rearrangement joins TRBV6-6 to TRBJ1-3; D gene uncertain. V gave up 2 bases and J gave up 4 bases, with 9 bases separating them. Germline values: CDR1 MNHNY, CDR2 SVGAGI (reference sequence). The CDR3 spans 14 residues. CDR3 sequence (DNA): TGTGCCAGCAGTTACACTTCGCGGGGAAACACCATATATTTT. Protein sequence: CASSYTSRGNTIYF.

This clone turned up a few times. The chain links TRBV6-1 to TRBJ2-7; 7 bases are a match to TRBD1. Germline values: CDR1 MNHNS, CDR2 SASEGT. The junction had 10 bases not matched to a gene; V was cut back by 6 bases and J by 5 bases. This CDR3 spans 14 amino acids. CDR3 residues: CASSPTGAPHEQYF. CDR3 sequence (DNA): TGTGCCAGCAGCCCTACAGGGGCCCCTCACGAGCAGTACTTC.